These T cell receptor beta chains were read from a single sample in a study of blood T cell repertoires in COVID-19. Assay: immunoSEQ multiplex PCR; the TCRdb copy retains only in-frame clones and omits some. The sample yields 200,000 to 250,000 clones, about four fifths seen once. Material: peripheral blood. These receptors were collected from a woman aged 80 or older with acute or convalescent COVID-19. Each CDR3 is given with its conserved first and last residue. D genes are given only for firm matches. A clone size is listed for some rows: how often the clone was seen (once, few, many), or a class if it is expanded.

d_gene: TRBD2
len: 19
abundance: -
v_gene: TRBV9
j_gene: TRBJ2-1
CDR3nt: TGTGCCAGCAGCGTAGTTGGTAGCGGGGGGTCTAGCTCCTACAATGAGCAGTTCTTC
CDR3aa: CASSVVGSGGSSSYNEQFF

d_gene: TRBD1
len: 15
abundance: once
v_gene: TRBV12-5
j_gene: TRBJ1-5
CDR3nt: TGTGCTAGTGTCCCTGGACAGGGCGAGGGTCAGCCCCAGCATTTT
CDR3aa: CASVPGQGEGQPQHF

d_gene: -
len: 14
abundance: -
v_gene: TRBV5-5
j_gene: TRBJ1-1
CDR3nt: TGTGCCAGCAGCTTCGCAGGGCGGAACACTGAAGCTTTCTTT
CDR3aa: CASSFAGRNTEAFF

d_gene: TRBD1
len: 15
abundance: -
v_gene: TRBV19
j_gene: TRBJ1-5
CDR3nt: TGTGCCAGTAGTTTCCGACAGGGGCAGGCTCAGCCCCAGCATTTT
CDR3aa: CASSFRQGQAQPQHF

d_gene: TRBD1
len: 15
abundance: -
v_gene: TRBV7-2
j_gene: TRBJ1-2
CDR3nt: TGTGCCAGCAGCCGTGCACCGGGACAGAACTATGGCTACACCTTC
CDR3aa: CASSRAPGQNYGYTF

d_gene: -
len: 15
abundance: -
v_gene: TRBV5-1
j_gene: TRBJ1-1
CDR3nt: TGCGCCAGCAGCTTTGGAACCGGACAGAACACTGAAGCTTTCTTT
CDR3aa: CASSFGTGQNTEAFF

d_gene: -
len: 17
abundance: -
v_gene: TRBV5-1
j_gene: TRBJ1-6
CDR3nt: TGCGCCAGCAGTTTCAATTATGGACAGCGGAGAAATTCACCCCTCCACTTT
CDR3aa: CASSFNYGQRRNSPLHF

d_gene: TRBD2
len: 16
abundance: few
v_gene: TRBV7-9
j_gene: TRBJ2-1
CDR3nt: TGTGCCAGCAGCCCCTGGGGCGGGGGGGCGAGTAATGAGCAGTTCTTC
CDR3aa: CASSPWGGGASNEQFF

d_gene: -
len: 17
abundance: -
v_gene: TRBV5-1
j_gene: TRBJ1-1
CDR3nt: TGCGCCAGCAGCTTGGCCTCAACCGCGGGGGTTAACACTGAAGCTTTCTTT
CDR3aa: CASSLASTAGVNTEAFF

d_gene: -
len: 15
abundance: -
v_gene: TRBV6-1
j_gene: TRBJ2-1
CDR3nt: TGTGCCAGCAGTGAGGAGGGGGCATCCTACAATGAGCAGTTCTTC
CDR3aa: CASSEEGASYNEQFF

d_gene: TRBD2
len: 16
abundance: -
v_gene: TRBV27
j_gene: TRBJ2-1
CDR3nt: TGTGCCAGCAGTTTTTTAAGGACTAGCGGGGGGATTGAGCAGTTCTTC
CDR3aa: CASSFLRTSGGIEQFF

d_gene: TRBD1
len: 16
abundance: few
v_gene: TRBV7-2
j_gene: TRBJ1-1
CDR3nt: TGTGCCAGCAGCTTAGGTTCAGGGGGTGGGAACACTGAAGCTTTCTTT
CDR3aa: CASSLGSGGGNTEAFF

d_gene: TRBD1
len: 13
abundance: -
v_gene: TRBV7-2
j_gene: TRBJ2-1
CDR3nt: TGTGCCAGCAGCTTTTATCCGCGGGACAGGGGTTTCTTC
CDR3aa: CASSFYPRDRGFF

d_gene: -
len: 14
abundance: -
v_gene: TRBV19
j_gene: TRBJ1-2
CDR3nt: TGTGCCAGTAGTATCACCTTTGGGCAGTATGGCTACACCTTC
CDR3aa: CASSITFGQYGYTF

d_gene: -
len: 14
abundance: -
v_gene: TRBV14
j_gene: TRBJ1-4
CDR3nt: TGTGCCAGCAGCCAAGAACAGAGAAATGAAAAACTGTTTTTT
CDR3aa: CASSQEQRNEKLFF

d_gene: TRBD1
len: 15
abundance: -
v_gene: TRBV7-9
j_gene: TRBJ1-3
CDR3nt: TGTGCCAGCAGCTTTGCCAGGGGGCTCGGAAACACCATATATTTT
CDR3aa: CASSFARGLGNTIYF

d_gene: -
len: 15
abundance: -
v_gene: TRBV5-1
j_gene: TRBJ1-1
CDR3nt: TGCGCCAGCAGCTTGGCCCCCTTGAGGGACACTGAAGCTTTCTTT
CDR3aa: CASSLAPLRDTEAFF

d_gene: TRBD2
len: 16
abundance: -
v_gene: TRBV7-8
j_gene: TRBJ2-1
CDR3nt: TGTGCCAGCAGCCTGGGACTAGCGGGGGCCTCGTATGAGCAGTTCTTC
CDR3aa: CASSLGLAGASYEQFF

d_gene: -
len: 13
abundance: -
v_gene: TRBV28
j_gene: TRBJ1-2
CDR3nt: TGTGCCAGCAGAATAAATGGGCCCTATGGCTACACCTTC
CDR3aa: CASRINGPYGYTF

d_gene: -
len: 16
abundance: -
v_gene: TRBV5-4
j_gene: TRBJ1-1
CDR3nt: TGTGCCAGCAGCTTGGGGGGCATCTCCATGAACACTGAAGCTTTCTTT
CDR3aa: CASSLGGISMNTEAFF

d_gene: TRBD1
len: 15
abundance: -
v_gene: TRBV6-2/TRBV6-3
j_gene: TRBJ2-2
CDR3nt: TGTGCCAGCAGTTTAACAGGGGGAAGCACCGGGGAGCTGTTTTTT
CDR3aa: CASSLTGGSTGELFF

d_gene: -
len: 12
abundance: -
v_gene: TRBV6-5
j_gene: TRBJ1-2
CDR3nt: TGTGCCAGCCGGGAGGGGAACTATGGCTACACCTTC
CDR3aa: CASREGNYGYTF

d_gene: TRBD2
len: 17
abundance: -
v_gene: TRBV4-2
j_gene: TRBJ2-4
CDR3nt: TGTGCCAGCAGCCAAGATCGGGGGGGCGCGTCCAAAAACATTCAGTACTTC
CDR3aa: CASSQDRGGASKNIQYF

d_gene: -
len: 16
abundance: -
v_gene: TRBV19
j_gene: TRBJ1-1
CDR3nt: TGTGCCAGTAGTATATCTAGACCGTTTGGGGGGAGTGAAGCTTTCTTT
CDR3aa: CASSISRPFGGSEAFF

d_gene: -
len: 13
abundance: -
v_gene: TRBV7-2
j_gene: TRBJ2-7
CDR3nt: TGTGCCAGCAGCACCGCGCGGTCCTACGAGCAGTACTTC
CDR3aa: CASSTARSYEQYF

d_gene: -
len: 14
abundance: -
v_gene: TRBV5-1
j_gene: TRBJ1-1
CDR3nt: TGCGCCAGCAGCACTCAGGGTACGAACACTGAAGCTTTCTTT
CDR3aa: CASSTQGTNTEAFF

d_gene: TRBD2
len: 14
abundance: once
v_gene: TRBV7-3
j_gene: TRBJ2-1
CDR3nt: TGTGCCAGCGGAACTAGCGGGGGAGCCAATGAGCAGTTCTTC
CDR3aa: CASGTSGGANEQFF

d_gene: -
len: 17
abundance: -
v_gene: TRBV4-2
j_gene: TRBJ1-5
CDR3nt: TGTGCCAGCAGCCAAGATGAAAGGGGGAATAGTTATCAGCCCCAGCATTTT
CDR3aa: CASSQDERGNSYQPQHF

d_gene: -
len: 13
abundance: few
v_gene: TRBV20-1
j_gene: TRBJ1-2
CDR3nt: TGCAGTGCTAGTGGGGCCTCTAACTATGGCTACACCTTC
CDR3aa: CSASGASNYGYTF

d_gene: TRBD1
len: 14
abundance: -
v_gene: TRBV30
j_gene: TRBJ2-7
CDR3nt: TGTGCCTGCACCCGACAGGGGAGCTCCTACGAGCAGTACTTC
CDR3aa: CACTRQGSSYEQYF

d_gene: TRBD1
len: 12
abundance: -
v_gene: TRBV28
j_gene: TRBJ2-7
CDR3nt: TGTGCCAGCGAGGGGACAGCCTACGAGCAGTACTTC
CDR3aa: CASEGTAYEQYF

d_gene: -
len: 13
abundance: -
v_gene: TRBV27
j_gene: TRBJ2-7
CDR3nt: TGTGCCAGCAGATCTTCAGGGGGGAACGAGCAGTACTTC
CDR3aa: CASRSSGGNEQYF

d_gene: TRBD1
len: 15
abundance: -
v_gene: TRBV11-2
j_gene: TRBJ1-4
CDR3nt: TGTGCCAGCAGCTTAGTGACAGGGGGTAATGAAAAACTGTTTTTT
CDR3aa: CASSLVTGGNEKLFF

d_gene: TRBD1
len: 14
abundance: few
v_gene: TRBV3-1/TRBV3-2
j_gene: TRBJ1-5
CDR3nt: TGTGCCAGCAGCCTAGGGACAGGGAATCAGCCCCAGCATTTT
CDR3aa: CASSLGTGNQPQHF

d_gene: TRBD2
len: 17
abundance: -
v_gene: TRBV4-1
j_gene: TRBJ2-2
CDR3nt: TGCGCCAGCAGCCTTCCCCTAGCGGGGGGGTACACCGGGGAGCTGTTTTTT
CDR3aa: CASSLPLAGGYTGELFF

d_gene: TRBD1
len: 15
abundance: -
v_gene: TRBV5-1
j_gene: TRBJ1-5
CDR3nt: TGCGCCAGCAGCTTGGGACAGGGTTCGGGTCAGCCCCAGCATTTT
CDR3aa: CASSLGQGSGQPQHF

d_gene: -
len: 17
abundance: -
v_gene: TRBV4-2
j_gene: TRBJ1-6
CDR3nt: TGTGCCAGCAGCCACAGTAGGGGGAATTCGAATAATTCACCCCTCCACTTT
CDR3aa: CASSHSRGNSNNSPLHF

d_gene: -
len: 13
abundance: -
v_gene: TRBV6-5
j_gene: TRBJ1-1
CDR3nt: TGTGCCAGCATTGCAGGCATGAACACTGAAGCTTTCTTT
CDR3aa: CASIAGMNTEAFF

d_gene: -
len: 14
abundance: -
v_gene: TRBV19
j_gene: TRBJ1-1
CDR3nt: TGTGCCAGCAAAGAACAGGGTTTGGACACTGAAGCTTTCTTT
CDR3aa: CASKEQGLDTEAFF

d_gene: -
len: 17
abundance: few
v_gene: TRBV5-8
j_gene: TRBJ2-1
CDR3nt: TGTGCCAGCAGCCTACAGGGGGGTAGCGGGGGAATCAATGAGCAGTTCTTC
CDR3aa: CASSLQGGSGGINEQFF

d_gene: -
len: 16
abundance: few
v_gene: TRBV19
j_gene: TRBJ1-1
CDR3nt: TGTGCCAGTAGTGGTTGGCCGAGCCAGGGGAACACTGAAGCTTTCTTT
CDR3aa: CASSGWPSQGNTEAFF

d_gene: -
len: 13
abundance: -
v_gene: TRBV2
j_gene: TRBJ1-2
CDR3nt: TGTGCCAGCAGTGGACGGGGAAACTATGGCTACACCTTC
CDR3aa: CASSGRGNYGYTF

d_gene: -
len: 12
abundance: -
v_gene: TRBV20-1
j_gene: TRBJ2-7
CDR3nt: TGCAGTGCTAGTGGCAGTGCCTACGAGCAGTACTTC
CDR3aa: CSASGSAYEQYF

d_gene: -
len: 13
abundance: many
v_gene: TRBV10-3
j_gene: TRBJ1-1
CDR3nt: TGTGCCATCAGTGAATCAGGGTGGGGTGAAGCTTTCTTT
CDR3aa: CAISESGWGEAFF

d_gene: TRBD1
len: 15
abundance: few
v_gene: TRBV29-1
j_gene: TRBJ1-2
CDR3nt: TGCAGCGCGTCGGGGACAGCGCGCTCTAACTATGGCTACACCTTC
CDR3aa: CSASGTARSNYGYTF

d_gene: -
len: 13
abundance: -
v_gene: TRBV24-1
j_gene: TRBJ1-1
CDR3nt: TGTGCCACCAGTGGGGTAGGGGACACTGAAGCTTTCTTT
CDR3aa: CATSGVGDTEAFF

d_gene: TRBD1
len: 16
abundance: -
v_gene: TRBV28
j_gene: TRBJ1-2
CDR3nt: TGTGCCAGCAGTTTATCGAGGACAGGAAATTTCGGAGGCTACACCTTC
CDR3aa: CASSLSRTGNFGGYTF

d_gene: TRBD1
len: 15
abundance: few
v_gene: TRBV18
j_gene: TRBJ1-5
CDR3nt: TGTGCCAGCTCCCCGACAGGGGTTAGCAATCAGCCCCAGCATTTT
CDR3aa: CASSPTGVSNQPQHF

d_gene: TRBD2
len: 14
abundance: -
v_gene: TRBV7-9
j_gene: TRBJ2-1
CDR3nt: TGTGCCTCGCGGGCTAGCGGGGCCTACAATGAGCAGTTCTTC
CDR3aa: CASRASGAYNEQFF

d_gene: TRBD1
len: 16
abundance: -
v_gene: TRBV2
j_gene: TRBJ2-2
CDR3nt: TGTGCCAGCAGTGAACGGACAGGACTGGGCACCGGGGAGCTGTTTTTT
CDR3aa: CASSERTGLGTGELFF

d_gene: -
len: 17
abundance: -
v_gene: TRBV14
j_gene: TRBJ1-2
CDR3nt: TGTGCCAGCAGGTGGGTTGGGGCCACAAGTAAAAACTATGGCTACACCTTC
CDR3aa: CASRWVGATSKNYGYTF

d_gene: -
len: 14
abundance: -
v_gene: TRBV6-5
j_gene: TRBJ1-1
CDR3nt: TGTGCCAGCAGTTACTCACCAGGGAACACTGAAGCTTTCTTT
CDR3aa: CASSYSPGNTEAFF

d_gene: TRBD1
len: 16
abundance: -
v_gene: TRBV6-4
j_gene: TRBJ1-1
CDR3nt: TGTGCCAGCAGGCCGGACAGGGGGAACATGAACACTGAAGCTTTCTTT
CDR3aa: CASRPDRGNMNTEAFF

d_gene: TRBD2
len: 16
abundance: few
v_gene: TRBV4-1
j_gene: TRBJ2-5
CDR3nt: TGCGCCAGCAGCCCGGGAGTAGCGGGGGGGCAAGAGACCCAGTACTTC
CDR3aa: CASSPGVAGGQETQYF